The 16 T cell receptor beta chains in this list originate from one sample, sequenced in a study of Ad26.COV2.S vaccination and SARS-CoV-2 variants. Sequencing used immunoSEQ multiplex PCR; TCRdb keeps in-frame clones, though not all of them. The data hold some 400,000 clones, with about 88% observed a single time. The treatment here: approximately 18 received Ad26.COV2.S at low or high dose, single or two shots; about 5 received placebo; per-sample allocation not given. Day 63 following the first vaccine or placebo injection was when the samples were taken. The source was peripheral blood, collected in a trial of Ad26.COV2.S vaccine versus placebo. The receptors come from a person aged 18-60 years who received the Ad26.COV2.S COVID-19 vaccine or a placebo.

The chain couples TRBV30 to TRBJ1-3, with D hard to call. Germline V gene lookup returns CDR1 GTSNPN and CDR2 SVGIG (reference sequence). The CDR3 extends over 13 amino acids. V shed 6 bases and J shed 4 bases, with 13 bases lying between them. In nucleotides, the CDR3 is TGTGCCTGTCGGGGATTAGCGGGAAACACCATATATTTT. It encodes CACRGLAGNTIYF.

This clone was detected only once. This chain joins TRBV28 and TRBJ1-4; no definite D call. This CDR3 contains 13 residues. Germline V lookup: CDR1 MDHEN, CDR2 SYDVKM. V shed 6 bases and J shed 8 bases, with 13 bases lying between them. The DNA for the CDR3 is TGTGCCAGCAGCCACCTCCGGGAGGAAAAACTGTTTTTT. Translation gives CASSHLREEKLFF.

The J gene is TRBJ2-1, the V gene TRBV5-4; D gene ambiguous. The V gene's germline CDR1 is SGHNT and CDR2 YYREEE (reference sequence). The V and J ends lost 0 bases and 0 bases respectively, with 7 bases between them. CDR3 size: 15 residues. The CDR3: CASSLAPDSYNEQFF. In nucleotides, the CDR3 is TGTGCCAGCAGCTTGGCCCCGGACTCCTACAATGAGCAGTTCTTC.

The V call is TRBV6-5, the J call TRBJ2-5, with 10 nucleotides matching TRBD2. Germline loops: CDR1 MNHEY, CDR2 SVGAGI. With 6 bases clipped from V and 4 bases from J, the junction kept 8 bases outside the gene matches. This CDR3 contains 15 residues. CDR3 amino acids: CASSLASGSSETQYF. DNA of the CDR3: TGTGCCAGCAGCTTAGCTAGCGGGAGTTCAGAGACCCAGTACTTC.

Notes on this clone: At the DNA level, this CDR3 is encoded by other sequences in the same sample as well. V is TRBV9 and J is TRBJ1-2, with TRBD1 as a possible D gene (6 bases). Germline V CDR1 and CDR2: SGDLS, YYNGEE. This CDR3 region has 12 residues. The V gene lost 0 bases and the J gene lost 8 bases, with 8 bases spanning the gap. The chain's CDR3 is CASSVAGGGYTF. In DNA, the CDR3 is TGTGCCAGCAGCGTAGCTGGGGGCGGCTACACCTTC.

The chain combines TRBV6-5 with TRBJ2-3; possible D gene TRBD2, 6 bases. Trimming left V 7 bases short and J 1 base short, with 15 bases between. The CDR3 has 15 amino acids. In germline, CDR1 is MNHEY, CDR2 SVGAGI. In DNA form, the CDR3 reads TGTGCCAGCAACCTGGGGGGAGGCCGCACAGATACGCAGTATTTT. The encoded protein is CASNLGGGRTDTQYF.

The genes are TRBV28 and TRBJ1-5; TRBD1 matches at 7 bases. Germline loops: CDR1 MDHEN, CDR2 SYDVKM. There are 15 residues in the CDR3. V was pared by 6 bases and J by 4 bases, with 9 bases of the junction left unmatched. The CDR3: CASSRGTVGNQPQHF. CDR3 nucleotides: TGTGCCAGCAGCCGGGGGACAGTCGGGAATCAGCCCCAGCATTTT.

The genes are TRBV27 and TRBJ2-2; TRBD1 is a possible D gene (6 bases). Germline lookup yields CDR1 MNHEY and CDR2 SMNVEV (reference sequence). Trimming cost V 6 bases and J 5 bases, with 22 bases left between them. The CDR3 extends over 17 amino acids. In nucleotides, the CDR3 is TGTGCCAGCAGGCCCGCGTCAGGGGAGCTCTTAACCGGGGAGCTGTTTTTT. Translating it yields CASRPASGELLTGELFF.

This clone was seen a handful of times. This chain joins TRBV2 and TRBJ1-1, with D possibly matching TRBD1 (6 bases). The CDR3 length is 13 residues. Trimming stripped 4 bases from V and 4 bases from J, with 10 bases between. Germline V CDR1 and CDR2: SNHLY, FYNNEI. CDR3 DNA sequence: TGTGCCAGCAGTGCACAGGGCTCCACTGAAGCTTTCTTT. The encoded protein is CASSAQGSTEAFF.

The genes are TRBV19 and TRBJ2-1; D not certain. The CDR3 has 12 residues. V lost 8 bases and J lost 1, with 6 bases in between. Germline assignment: CDR1 LNHDA and CDR2 SQIVND (reference sequence). The CDR3 DNA reads as TGTGCCAGTTCCGCATCCTACAATGAGCAGTTCTTC. Protein: CASSASYNEQFF.

V gene TRBV6-2 or TRBV6-3 combines with J gene TRBJ1-2; D remains ambiguous. V was clipped by 5 bases and J by 0 bases, with 13 bases between them. The CDR3 has 15 amino acids. Germline V gene sequence: CDR1 MNHEY, CDR2 SVGEGT. The CDR3 region has the DNA TGTGCCAGCAGTCTTTCAGACGGACCTAACTATGGCTACACCTTC. Translated: CASSLSDGPNYGYTF.

The chain joins TRBV9 to TRBJ1-5; perhaps TRBD1 as D (5 bases). Germline V gene data show CDR1 as SGDLS and CDR2 as YYNGEE. The CDR3 contains 14 residues. Trimming removed 7 bases from V and 0 bases from J, with 11 bases in between. The chain's CDR3 is CASATGPSNQPQHF. In DNA form, the CDR3 reads TGTGCCAGCGCCACAGGACCTAGCAATCAGCCCCAGCATTTT. Drawing the rest from reference TRBV9 and TRBJ1-5, the complete variable domain is DSGVTQTPKHLITATGQRVTLRCSPRSGDLSVYWYQQSLDQGLQFLIQYYNGEERAKGNILERFSAQQFPDLHSELNLSSLELGDSALYFCASATGPSNQPQHFGDGTRLSIL.

This clone was detected only once. This chain joins TRBV12-3 or TRBV12-4 and TRBJ2-7; D unresolved. There are 13 residues in the CDR3. V lost 5 bases and J lost 4, with 12 bases in between. The CDR3 DNA reads as TGTGCCAGCAGTAGAGGAGAGTGGTACGAGCAGTACTTC. This translates into CASSRGEWYEQYF.

The chain is built from TRBV4-3 and TRBJ2-6, with D unresolved. The germline V gene has CDR1 LGHNA and CDR2 YSLEER. V shed 1 base and J shed 4 bases, with 23 bases lying between them. CDR3 length: 20 amino acids. CDR3 DNA: TGCGCCAGCAGCCAAGCCCCCCCCTCGGGCCGGCTGGCGGGGGCCAACGTCCTGACTTTC. Its translation is CASSQAPPSGRLAGANVLTF.

The rearrangement joins TRBV5-6 to TRBJ2-1; 7 bases agree with TRBD2. Germline CDR1 and CDR2: SGHDT and YYEEEE. The CDR3 spans 15 residues. V shed 2 bases, J shed 6 bases, and the junction held 8 bases outside the gene matches. Here the CDR3 DNA reads TGTGCCAGCAGCTTTCTAGCGGTTTATGGCAATGAGCAGTTCTTC. Encoded protein: CASSFLAVYGNEQFF.

The chain uses TRBV7-8 and TRBJ2-7; 8 bases line up with TRBD1. V lost 1 base to trimming and J lost 1 base; unmatched junction nucleotides: 9. The CDR3 runs to 17 residues. The germline V gene has CDR1 SGHVS and CDR2 FQNEAQ. The CDR3 DNA is TGTGCCAGCAGCTTAGACCCGACAGGGGCGATATCCTACGAGCAGTACTTC. Translating gives CASSLDPTGAISYEQYF.